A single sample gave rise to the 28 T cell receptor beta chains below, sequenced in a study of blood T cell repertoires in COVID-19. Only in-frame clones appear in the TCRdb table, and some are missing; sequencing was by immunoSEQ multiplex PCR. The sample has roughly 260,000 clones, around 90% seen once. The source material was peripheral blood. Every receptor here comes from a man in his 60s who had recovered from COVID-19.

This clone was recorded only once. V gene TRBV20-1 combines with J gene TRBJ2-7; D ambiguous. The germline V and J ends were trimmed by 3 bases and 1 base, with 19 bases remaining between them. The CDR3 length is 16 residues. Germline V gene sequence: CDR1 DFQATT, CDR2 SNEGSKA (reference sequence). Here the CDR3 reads CSASQPPIVASYEQYF. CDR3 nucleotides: TGCAGTGCTAGTCAACCCCCCATAGTAGCTTCCTACGAGCAGTACTTC.

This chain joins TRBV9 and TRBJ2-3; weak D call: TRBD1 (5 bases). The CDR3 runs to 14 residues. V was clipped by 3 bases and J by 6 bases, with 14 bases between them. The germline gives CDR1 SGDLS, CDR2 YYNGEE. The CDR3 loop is CASSAAPRVDTQYF. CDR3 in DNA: TGTGCCAGCAGCGCAGCCCCCAGGGTTGATACGCAGTATTTT.

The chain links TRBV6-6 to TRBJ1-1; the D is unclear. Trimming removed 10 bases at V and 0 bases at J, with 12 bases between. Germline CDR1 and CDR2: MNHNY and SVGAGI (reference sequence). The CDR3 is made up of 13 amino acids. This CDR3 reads CAITADMNTEAFF. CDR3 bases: TGTGCCATCACGGCCGACATGAACACTGAAGCTTTCTTT.

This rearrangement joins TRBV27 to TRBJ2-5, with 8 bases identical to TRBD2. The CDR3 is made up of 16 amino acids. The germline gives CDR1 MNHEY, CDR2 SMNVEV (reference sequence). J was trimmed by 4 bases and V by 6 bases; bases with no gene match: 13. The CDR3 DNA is TGTGCCAGCAGCAAAGGACTAGCTTTTTCTTCAGAGACCCAGTACTTC. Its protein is CASSKGLAFSSETQYF.

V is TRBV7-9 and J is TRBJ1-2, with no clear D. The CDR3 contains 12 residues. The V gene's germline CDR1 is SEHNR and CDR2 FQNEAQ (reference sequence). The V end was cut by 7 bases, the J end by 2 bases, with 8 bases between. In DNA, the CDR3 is TGTGCCAGCACTTTGACAAACTATGGCTACACCTTC. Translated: CASTLTNYGYTF. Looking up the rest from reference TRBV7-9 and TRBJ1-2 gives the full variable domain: DTGVSQNPRHKITKRGQNVTFRCDPISEHNRLYWYRQTLGQGPEFLTYFQNEAQLEKSRLLSDRFSAERPKGSFSTLEIQRTEQGDSAMYLCASTLTNYGYTFGSGTRLTVV.

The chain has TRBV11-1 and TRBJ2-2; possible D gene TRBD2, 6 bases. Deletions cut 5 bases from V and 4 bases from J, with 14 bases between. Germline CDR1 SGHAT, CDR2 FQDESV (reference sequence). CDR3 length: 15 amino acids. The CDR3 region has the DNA TGTGCCAGCAGCCTTTGGGCGGGGTCCACCGGGGAGCTGTTTTTT. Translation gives CASSLWAGSTGELFF. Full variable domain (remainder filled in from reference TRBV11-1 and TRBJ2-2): EAEVAQSPRYKITEKSQAVAFWCDPISGHATLYWYRQILGQGPELLVQFQDESVVDDSQLPKDRFSAERLKGVDSTLKIQPAELGDSAMYLCASSLWAGSTGELFFGEGSRLTVL.

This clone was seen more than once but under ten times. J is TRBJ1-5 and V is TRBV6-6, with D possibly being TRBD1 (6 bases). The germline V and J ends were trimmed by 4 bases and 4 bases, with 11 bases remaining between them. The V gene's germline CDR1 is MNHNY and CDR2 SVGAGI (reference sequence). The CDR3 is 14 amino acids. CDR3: CASSSQGINQPQHF. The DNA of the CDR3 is TGTGCCAGCAGTTCGCAGGGGATTAATCAGCCCCAGCATTTT.

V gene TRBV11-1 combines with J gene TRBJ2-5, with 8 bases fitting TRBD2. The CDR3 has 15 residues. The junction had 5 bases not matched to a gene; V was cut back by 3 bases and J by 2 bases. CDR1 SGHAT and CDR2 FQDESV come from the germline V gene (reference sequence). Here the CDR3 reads CASSLVAGLQETQYF. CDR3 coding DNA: TGTGCCAGCAGCTTGGTAGCGGGGCTTCAAGAGACCCAGTACTTC.

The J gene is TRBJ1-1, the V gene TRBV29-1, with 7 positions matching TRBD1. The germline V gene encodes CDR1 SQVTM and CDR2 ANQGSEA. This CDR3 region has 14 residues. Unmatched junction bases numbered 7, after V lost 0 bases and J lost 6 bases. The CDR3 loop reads CSVEDGRGSAEAFF. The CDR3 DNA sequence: TGCAGCGTTGAAGACGGCAGGGGGTCAGCTGAAGCTTTCTTT.

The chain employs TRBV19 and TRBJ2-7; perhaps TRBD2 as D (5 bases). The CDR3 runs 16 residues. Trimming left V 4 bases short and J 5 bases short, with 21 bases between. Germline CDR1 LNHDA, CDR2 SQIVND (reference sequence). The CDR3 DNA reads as TGTGCCAGTAGTACAGTCTTCATGAGGGTGGGCGACGAGCAGTACTTC. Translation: CASSTVFMRVGDEQYF.

CDR3 bases: TGTGCCAGCAGTTACCGGGTTTTCTCTGGGGCCAACGTCCTGACTTTC. It codes for CASSYRVFSGANVLTF. The V gene is TRBV6-5, the J gene TRBJ2-6; D call uncertain. In germline, CDR1 is MNHEY, CDR2 SVGAGI. Trimming removed 2 bases from V and 0 bases from J, with 8 bases in between. The CDR3 runs to 16 residues.

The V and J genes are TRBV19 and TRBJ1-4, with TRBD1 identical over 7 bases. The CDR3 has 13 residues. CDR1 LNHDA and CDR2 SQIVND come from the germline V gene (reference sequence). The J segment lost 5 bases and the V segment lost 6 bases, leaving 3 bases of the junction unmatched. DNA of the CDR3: TGTGCCAGTAGGGTAGGGGGCAATGAAAAACTGTTTTTT. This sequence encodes CASRVGGNEKLFF. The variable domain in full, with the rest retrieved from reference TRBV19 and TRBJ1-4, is DGGITQSPKYLFRKEGQNVTLSCEQNLNHDAMYWYRQDPGQGLRLIYYSQIVNDFQKGDIAEGYSVSREKKESFPLTVTSAQKNPTAFYLCASRVGGNEKLFFGSGTQLSVL.

DNA of the CDR3: TGTGCCAGCAGTTACTCCGGGGGACAGATTAATTCACCCCTCCACTTT. Translation gives CASSYSGGQINSPLHF. V gene TRBV6-6 combines with J gene TRBJ1-6; 7 nucleotides align to TRBD1. Unmatched junction bases numbered 5, after V lost 0 bases and J lost 6 bases. The CDR3 runs to 16 residues. Germline assignment: CDR1 MNHNY and CDR2 SVGAGI (reference sequence).

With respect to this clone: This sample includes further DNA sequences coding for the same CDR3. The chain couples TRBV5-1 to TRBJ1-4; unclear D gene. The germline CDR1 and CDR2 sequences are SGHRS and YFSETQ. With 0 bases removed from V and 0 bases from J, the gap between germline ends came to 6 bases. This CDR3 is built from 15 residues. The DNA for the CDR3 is TGCGCCAGCAGCTTGGGCGGCGCAACTAATGAAAAACTGTTTTTT. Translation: CASSLGGATNEKLFF.

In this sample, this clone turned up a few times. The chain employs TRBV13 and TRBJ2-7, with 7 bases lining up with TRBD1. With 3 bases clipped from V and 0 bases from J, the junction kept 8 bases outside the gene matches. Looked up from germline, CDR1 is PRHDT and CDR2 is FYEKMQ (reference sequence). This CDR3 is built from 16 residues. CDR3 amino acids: CASSFPRGTSSYEQYF. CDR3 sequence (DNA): TGTGCCAGCAGCTTCCCCAGGGGGACCAGCTCCTACGAGCAGTACTTC.

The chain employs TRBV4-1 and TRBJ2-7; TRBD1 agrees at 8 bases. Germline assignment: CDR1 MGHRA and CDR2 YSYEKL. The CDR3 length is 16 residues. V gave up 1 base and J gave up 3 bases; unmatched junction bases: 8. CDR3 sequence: CASSQAGTGTFYEQYF. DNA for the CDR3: TGCGCCAGCAGCCAAGCCGGGACAGGAACATTCTACGAGCAGTACTTC.

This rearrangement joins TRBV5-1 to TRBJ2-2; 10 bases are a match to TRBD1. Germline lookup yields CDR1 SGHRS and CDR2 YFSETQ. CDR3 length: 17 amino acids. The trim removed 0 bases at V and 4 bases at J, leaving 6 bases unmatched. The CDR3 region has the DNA TGCGCCAGCAGCTTGGATGGGGGACAGGGGCTCACCGGGGAGCTGTTTTTT. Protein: CASSLDGGQGLTGELFF.

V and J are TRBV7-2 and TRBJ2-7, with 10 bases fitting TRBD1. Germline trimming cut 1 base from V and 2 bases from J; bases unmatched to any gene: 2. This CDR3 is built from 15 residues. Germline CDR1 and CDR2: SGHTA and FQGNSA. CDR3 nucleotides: TGTGCCAGCAGCTTAGTCGGGACAGGGGCCTACGAGCAGTACTTC. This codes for CASSLVGTGAYEQYF.

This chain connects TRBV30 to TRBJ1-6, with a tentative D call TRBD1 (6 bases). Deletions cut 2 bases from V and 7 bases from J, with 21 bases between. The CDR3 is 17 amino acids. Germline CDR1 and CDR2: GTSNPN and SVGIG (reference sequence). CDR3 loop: CAWSTTAQGWVNSPLHF. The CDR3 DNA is TGTGCCTGGAGTACCACCGCACAGGGTTGGGTAAATTCACCCCTCCACTTT. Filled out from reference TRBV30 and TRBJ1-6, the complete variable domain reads SQTIHQWPATLVQPVGSPLSLECTVEGTSNPNLYWYRQAAGRGLQLLFYSVGIGQISSEVPQNLSASRPQDRQFILSSKKLLLSDSGFYLCAWSTTAQGWVNSPLHFGNGTRLTVT.

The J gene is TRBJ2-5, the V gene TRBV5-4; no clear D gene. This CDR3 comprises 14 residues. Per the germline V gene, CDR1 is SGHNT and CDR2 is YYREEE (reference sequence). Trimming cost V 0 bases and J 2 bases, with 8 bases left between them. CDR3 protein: CASSLAGLQETQYF. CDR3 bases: TGTGCCAGCAGCTTGGCCGGTCTACAAGAGACCCAGTACTTC.

CDR3: CSVAFGRGYEQYF. The CDR3 DNA reads as TGCAGCGTGGCTTTCGGCAGGGGCTACGAGCAGTACTTC. The chain links TRBV29-1 to TRBJ2-7; tentatively, D is TRBD1 (6 bases). The ends were cut back, 6 bases at V and 3 bases at J, with 15 bases in the middle. This CDR3 region has 13 residues. Looked up from germline, CDR1 is SQVTM and CDR2 is ANQGSEA.

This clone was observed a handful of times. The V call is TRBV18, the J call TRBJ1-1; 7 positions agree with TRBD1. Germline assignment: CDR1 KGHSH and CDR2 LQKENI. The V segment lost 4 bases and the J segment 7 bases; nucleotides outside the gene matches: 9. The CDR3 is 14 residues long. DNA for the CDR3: TGTGCCAGCTCACGACAGGGCCCCAGAGGTGAAGCTTTCTTT. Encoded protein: CASSRQGPRGEAFF.

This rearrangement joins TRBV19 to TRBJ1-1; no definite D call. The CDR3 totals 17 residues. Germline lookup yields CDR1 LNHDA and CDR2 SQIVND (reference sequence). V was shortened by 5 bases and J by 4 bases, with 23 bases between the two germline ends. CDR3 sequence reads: CASSVSRREGWFTEAFF. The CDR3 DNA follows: TGTGCCAGTAGTGTTTCTCGACGGGAAGGTTGGTTCACTGAAGCTTTCTTT.

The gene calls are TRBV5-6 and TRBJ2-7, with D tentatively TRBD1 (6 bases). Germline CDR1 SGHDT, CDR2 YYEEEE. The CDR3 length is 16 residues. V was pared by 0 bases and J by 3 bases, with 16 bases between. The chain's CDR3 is CASSLVFSGHYYEQYF. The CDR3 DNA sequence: TGTGCCAGCAGCTTGGTGTTCTCGGGACACTACTACGAGCAGTACTTC.

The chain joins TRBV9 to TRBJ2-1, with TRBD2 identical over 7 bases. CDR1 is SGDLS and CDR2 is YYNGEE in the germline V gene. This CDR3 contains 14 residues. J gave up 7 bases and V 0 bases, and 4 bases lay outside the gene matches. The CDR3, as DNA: TGTGCCAGCAGCGTAGTACTAGCGTCGAATGAGCAGTTCTTC. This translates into CASSVVLASNEQFF.

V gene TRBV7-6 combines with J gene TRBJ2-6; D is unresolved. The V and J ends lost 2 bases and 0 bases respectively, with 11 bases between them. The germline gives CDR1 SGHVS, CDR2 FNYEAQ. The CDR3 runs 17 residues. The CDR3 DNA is TGTGCCAGCAGCTTATCCGCACTCGCCTCTGGGGCCAACGTCCTGACTTTC. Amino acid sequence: CASSLSALASGANVLTF.

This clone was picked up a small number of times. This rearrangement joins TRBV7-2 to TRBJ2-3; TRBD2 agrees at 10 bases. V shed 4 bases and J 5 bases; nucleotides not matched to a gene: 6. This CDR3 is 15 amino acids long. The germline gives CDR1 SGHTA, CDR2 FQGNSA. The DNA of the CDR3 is TGTGCCAGCAGCTCTAGCGGGGGAGGGGGAGATACGCAGTATTTT. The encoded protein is CASSSSGGGGDTQYF. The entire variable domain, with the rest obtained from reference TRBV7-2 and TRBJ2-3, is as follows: GAGVSQSPSNKVTEKGKDVELRCDPISGHTALYWYRQSLGQGLEFLIYFQGNSAPDKSGLPSDRFSAERTGGSVSTLTIQRTQQEDSAVYLCASSSSGGGGDTQYFGPGTRLTVL.

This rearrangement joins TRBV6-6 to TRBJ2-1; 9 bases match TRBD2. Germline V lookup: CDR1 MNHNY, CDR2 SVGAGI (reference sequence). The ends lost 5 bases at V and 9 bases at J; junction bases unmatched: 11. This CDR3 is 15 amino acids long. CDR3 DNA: TGTGCCAGCAGTCCCGTGGGCGGGGGGGCTGCTGAGCAGTTCTTC. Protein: CASSPVGGGAAEQFF.